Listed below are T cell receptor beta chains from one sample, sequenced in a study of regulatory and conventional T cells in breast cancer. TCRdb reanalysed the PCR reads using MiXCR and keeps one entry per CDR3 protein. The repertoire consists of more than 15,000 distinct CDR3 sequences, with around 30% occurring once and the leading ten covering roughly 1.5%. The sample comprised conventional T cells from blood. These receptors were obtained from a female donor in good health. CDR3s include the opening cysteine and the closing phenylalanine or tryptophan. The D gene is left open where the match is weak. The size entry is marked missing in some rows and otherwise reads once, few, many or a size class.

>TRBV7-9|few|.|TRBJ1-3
CASSLGGGLSGNTIYF
TGTGCCAGCAGCTTGGGGGGCGGCCTCTCTGGAAACACCATATATTTT
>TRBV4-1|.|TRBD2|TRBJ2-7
CASSPHYPGTSGQTYEQYF
TGCGCCAGCAGCCCTCATTACCCCGGGACTAGCGGGCAAACCTACGAGCAGTACTTC
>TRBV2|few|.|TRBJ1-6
CASSEYRDSPLHF
TGTGCCAGCAGTGAATATCGCGATTCACCCCTCCACTTT
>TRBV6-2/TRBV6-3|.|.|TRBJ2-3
CASRPHRDSTDTQYF
TGTGCCAGCAGACCCCATAGAGACAGCACAGATACGCAGTATTTT
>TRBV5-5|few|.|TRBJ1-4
CASSLDYRNEKLFF
TGTGCCAGCAGCTTAGATTACAGGAATGAAAAACTGTTTTTT
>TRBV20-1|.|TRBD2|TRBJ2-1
CSASDTSGSYNEQFF
TGCAGTGCTAGTGATACTAGCGGGTCCTACAATGAGCAGTTCTTC
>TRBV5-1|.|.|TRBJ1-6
CASSTSGSSYNSPLHF
TGCGCCAGCAGCACCTCCGGGAGCTCCTATAATTCACCCCTCCACTTT
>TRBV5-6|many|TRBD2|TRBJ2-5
CASSLGLAGETQYF
TGTGCCAGCAGCTTAGGACTAGCCGGGGAGACCCAGTACTTC
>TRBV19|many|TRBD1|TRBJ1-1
CASREGQGRTEAFF
TGTGCCAGTAGGGAAGGACAGGGGAGGACTGAAGCTTTCTTT
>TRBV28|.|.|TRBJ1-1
CASSSSNREAFF
TGTGCCAGCAGTTCCTCCAACCGTGAAGCTTTCTTT
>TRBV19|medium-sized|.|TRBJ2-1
CASSTANEQFF
TGTGCCAGTAGTACCGCCAATGAGCAGTTCTTC
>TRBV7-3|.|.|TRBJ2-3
CASSLSLATDTQYF
TGTGCCAGCAGCTTATCTCTCGCCACAGATACGCAGTATTTT
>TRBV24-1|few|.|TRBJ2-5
CATEDSISETQYF
TGTGCCACCGAGGACAGTATTTCAGAGACCCAGTACTTC
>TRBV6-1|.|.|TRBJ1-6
CASSEAGDSPLHF
TGTGCCAGCAGTGAAGCGGGAGATTCACCCCTCCACTTT
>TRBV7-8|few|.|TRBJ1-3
CASGPDVWGGGNTIYF
TGTGCCAGCGGTCCGGACGTTTGGGGAGGTGGAAACACCATATATTTT
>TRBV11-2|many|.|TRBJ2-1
CASSLVTGGAGEQFF
TGTGCCAGCAGCTTAGTCACGGGGGGCGCCGGTGAGCAGTTCTTC
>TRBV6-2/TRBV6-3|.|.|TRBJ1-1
CASSYHPDTGTEAFF
TGTGCCAGCAGTTACCACCCCGACACGGGCACTGAAGCTTTCTTT
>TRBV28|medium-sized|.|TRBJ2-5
CASSSGTLYQETQYF
TGTGCCAGCAGTTCCGGGACCCTATACCAAGAGACCCAGTACTTC
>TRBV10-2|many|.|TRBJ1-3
CASRMSSGNTIYF
TGCGCCAGCAGGATGAGCTCTGGAAACACCATATATTTT
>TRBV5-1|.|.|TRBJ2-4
CASSFKGARGKNIQYF
TGCGCCAGCAGCTTTAAGGGCGCGAGGGGCAAAAACATTCAGTACTTC